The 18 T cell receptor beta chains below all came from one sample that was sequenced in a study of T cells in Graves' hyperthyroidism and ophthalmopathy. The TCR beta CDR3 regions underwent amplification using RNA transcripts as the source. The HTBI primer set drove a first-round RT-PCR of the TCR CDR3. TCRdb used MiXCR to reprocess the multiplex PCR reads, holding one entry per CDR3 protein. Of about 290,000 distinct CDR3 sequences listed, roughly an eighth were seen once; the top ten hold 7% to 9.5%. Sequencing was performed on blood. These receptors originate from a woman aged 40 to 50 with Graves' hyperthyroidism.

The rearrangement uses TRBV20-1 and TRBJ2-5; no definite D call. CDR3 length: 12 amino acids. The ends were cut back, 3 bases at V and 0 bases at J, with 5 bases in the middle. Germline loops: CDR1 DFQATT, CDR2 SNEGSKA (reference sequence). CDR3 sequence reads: CSASKNQETQYF. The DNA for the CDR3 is TGCAGTGCTAGTAAAAACCAAGAGACCCAGTACTTC.

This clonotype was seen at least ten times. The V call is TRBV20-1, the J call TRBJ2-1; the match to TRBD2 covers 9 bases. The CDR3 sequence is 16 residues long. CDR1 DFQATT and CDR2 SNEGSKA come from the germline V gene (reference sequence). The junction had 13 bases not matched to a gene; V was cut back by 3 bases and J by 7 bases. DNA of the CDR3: TGCAGTGCTAGTGGGGCGGGAGGGCATATTGCTAATGAGCAGTTCTTC. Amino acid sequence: CSASGAGGHIANEQFF.

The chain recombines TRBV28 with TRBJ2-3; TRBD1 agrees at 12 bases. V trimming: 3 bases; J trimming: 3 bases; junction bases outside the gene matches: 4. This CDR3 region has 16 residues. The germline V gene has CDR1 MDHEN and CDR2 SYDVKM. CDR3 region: CASSFGTGGATDTQYF. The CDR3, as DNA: TGTGCCAGCAGTTTCGGGACAGGGGGCGCAACAGATACGCAGTATTTT.

This CDR3 reads CSASEGLAGYEQYF. The CDR3 region has the DNA TGCAGCGCTTCAGAGGGACTAGCGGGATACGAGCAGTACTTC. The chain joins TRBV29-1 to TRBJ2-7; 13 bases line up with TRBD2. Per the germline V gene, CDR1 is SQVTM and CDR2 is ANQGSEA. Germline trimming cut 7 bases from V and 4 bases from J; bases unmatched to any gene: 7. This CDR3 region has 14 residues.

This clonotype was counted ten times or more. CDR3 loop: CASSLSGAKNIQYF. CDR3 DNA sequence: TGTGCCAGCAGCTTAAGCGGGGCCAAAAACATTCAGTACTTC. The rearrangement links TRBV7-9 to TRBJ2-4; weak D call: TRBD2 (6 bases). The CDR3 contains 14 residues. The V and J ends lost 2 bases and 1 base respectively, with 6 bases between them. CDR1 and CDR2 from the germline V gene are SEHNR and FQNEAQ (reference sequence). Drawing the rest from reference TRBV7-9 and TRBJ2-4, the complete variable domain is DTGVSQNPRHKITKRGQNVTFRCDPISEHNRLYWYRQTLGQGPEFLTYFQNEAQLEKSRLLSDRFSAERPKGSFSTLEIQRTEQGDSAMYLCASSLSGAKNIQYFGAGTRLSVL.

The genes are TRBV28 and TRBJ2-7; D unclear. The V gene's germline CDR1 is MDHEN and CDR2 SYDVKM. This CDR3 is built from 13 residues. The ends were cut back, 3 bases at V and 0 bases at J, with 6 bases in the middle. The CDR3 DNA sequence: TGTGCCAGCAGTTTGCGGTTCTCCTACGAGCAGTACTTC. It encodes CASSLRFSYEQYF.

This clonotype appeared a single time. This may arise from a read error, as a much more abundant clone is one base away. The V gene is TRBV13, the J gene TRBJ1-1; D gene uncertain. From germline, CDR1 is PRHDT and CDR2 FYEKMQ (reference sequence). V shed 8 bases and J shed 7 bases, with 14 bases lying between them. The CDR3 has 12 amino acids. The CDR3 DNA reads TGTGCCAGCTTACGGGGAGAAAATGAAGCTTTCTTT. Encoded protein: CASLRGENEAFF.

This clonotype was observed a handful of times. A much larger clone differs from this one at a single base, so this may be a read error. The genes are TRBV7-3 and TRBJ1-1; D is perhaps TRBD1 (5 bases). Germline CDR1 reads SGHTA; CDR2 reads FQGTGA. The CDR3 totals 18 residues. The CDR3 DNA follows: TGTGTCAGCAGCAATACTATCCGGGACCCTAAGGGGAACACTGAAGCTTTCTTT. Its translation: CVSSNTIRDPKGNTEAFF.

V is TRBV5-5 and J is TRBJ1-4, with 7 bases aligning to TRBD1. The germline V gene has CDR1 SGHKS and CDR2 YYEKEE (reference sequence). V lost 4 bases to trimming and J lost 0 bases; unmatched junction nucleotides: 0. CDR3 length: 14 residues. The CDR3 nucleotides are TGTGCCAGCAGCGGGACAGCAACTAATGAAAAACTGTTTTTT. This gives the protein CASSGTATNEKLFF.

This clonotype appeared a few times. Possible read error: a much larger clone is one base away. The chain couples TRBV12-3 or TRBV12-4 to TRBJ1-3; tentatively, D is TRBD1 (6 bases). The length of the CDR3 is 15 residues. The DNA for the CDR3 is TGTGCCAGCAGGTCGACAGGCTTCTCTGGAAACGCCATATATTTT. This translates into CASRSTGFSGNAIYF.

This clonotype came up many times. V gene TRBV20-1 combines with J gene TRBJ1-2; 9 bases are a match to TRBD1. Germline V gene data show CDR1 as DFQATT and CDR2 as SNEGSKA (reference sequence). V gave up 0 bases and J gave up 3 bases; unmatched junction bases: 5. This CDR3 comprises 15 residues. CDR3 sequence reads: CSAREGTGSYYGYTF. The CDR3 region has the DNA TGCAGTGCTAGAGAGGGGACAGGGTCTTACTATGGCTACACCTTC.

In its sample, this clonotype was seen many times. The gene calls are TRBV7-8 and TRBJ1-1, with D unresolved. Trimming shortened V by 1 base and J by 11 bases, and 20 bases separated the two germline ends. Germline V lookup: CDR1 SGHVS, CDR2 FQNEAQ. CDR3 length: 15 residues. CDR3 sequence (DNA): TGTGCCAGCAGCTTAGATCCAGGCACGTTTGGTGGGGCTTTCTTT. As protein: CASSLDPGTFGGAFF.

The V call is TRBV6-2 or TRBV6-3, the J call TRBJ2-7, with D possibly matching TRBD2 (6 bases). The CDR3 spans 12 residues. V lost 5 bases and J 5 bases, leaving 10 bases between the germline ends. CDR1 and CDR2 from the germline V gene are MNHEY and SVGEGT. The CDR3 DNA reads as TGTGCCAGCAGTCGACTAGTCAACGAGCAGTACTTC. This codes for CASSRLVNEQYF.

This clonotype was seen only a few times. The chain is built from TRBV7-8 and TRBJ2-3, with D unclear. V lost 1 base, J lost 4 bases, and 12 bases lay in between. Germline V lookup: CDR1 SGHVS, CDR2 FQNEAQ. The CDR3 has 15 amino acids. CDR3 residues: CASSLGVASADTQYF. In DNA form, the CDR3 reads TGTGCCAGCAGCTTAGGAGTAGCCTCGGCAGATACGCAGTATTTT.

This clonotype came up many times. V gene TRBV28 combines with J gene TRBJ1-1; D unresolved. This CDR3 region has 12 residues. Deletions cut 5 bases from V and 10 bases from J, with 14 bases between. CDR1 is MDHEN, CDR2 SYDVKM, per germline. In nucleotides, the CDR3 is TGTGCCAGCAGTCGCCCCGGTCTGACAGCTTTCTTT. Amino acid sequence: CASSRPGLTAFF.

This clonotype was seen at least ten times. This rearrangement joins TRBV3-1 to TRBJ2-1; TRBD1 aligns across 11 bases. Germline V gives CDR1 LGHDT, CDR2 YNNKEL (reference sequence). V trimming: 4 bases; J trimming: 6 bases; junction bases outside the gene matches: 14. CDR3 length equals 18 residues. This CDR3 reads CASSRLVFTGTGGNEQFF. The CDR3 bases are TGTGCCAGCAGCCGTCTCGTGTTTACCGGGACAGGGGGCAATGAGCAGTTCTTC.

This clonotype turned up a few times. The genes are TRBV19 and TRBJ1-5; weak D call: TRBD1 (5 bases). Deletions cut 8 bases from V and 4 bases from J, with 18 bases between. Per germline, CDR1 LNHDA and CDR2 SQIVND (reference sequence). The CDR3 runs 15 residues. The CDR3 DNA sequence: TGTGCCAGTCTCCCCCTAGGGGATAGGAATCAGCCCCAGCATTTT. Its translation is CASLPLGDRNQPQHF. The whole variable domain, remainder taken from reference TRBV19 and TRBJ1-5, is DGGITQSPKYLFRKEGQNVTLSCEQNLNHDAMYWYRQDPGQGLRLIYYSQIVNDFQKGDIAEGYSVSREKKESFPLTVTSAQKNPTAFYLCASLPLGDRNQPQHFGDGTRLSIL.

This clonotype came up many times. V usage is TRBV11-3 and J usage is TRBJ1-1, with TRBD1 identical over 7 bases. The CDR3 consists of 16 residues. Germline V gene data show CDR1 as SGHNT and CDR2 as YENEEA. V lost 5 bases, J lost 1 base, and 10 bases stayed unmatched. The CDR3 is CASSPSTGWENTEAFF. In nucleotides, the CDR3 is TGTGCCAGCAGCCCGTCGACAGGGTGGGAGAACACTGAAGCTTTCTTT.